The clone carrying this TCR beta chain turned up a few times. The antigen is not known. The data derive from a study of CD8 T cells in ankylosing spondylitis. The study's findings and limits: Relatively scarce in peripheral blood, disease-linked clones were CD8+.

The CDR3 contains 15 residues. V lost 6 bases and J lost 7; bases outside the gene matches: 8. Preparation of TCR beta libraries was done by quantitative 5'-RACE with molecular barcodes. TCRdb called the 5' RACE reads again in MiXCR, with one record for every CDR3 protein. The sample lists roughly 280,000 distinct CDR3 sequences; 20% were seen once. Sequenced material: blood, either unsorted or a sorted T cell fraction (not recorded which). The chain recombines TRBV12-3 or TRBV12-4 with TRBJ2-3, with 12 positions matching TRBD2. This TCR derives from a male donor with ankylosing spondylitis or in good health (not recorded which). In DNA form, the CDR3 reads TGTGCCAGCAGCCCCTCTAGCGGGGGGGATTATACGCAGTATTTT. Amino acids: CASSPSSGGDYTQYF.